These 13 T cell receptor beta chains were all obtained from the same sample, sequenced in a study of T cell responses to AZD1222 COVID-19 vaccine. Sequenced by immunoSEQ multiplex PCR; TCRdb stores in-frame clones only, minus some. The sample lists tens of thousands of clones, 70% to 85% occurring once. The sample here was peripheral blood, taken on day 0 of AZD1222 vaccination. Every receptor here comes from an adult in good health.

The sample holds one count of this clone. Other DNA sequences in this specimen translate into the identical CDR3. The chain has TRBV5-1 and TRBJ1-4, with D unresolved. From germline, CDR1 is SGHRS and CDR2 YFSETQ. Trimming left V 4 bases short and J 0 bases short, with 7 bases between. This CDR3 region has 14 residues. In DNA, the CDR3 is TGCGCCAGCAGCCTGCTATCAACTAATGAAAAACTGTTTTTT. Its protein is CASSLLSTNEKLFF.

The gene calls are TRBV30 and TRBJ2-7; the D gene is possibly TRBD1 (5 bases). Trimming took off 1 base at V and 3 bases at J, with 7 bases between the two ends. The CDR3 consists of 12 residues. Germline V gives CDR1 GTSNPN, CDR2 SVGIG (reference sequence). CDR3 sequence reads: CAWSATDYEQYF. The CDR3 DNA reads as TGTGCCTGGAGTGCGACAGACTACGAGCAGTACTTC. Complete variable domain (other parts from reference TRBV30 and TRBJ2-7): SQTIHQWPATLVQPVGSPLSLECTVEGTSNPNLYWYRQAAGRGLQLLFYSVGIGQISSEVPQNLSASRPQDRQFILSSKKLLLSDSGFYLCAWSATDYEQYFGPGTRLTVT.

V is TRBV5-4 and J is TRBJ1-2; D perhaps matches TRBD1 (5 bases). The germline V gene encodes CDR1 SGHNT and CDR2 YYREEE (reference sequence). The CDR3 extends over 14 amino acids. Trimming took off 0 bases at V and 6 bases at J, with 12 bases between the two ends. DNA of the CDR3: TGTGCCAGCAGCTTGGGGACCCAGGGAGATGGCTACACCTTC. Translation gives CASSLGTQGDGYTF.

The genes are TRBV7-9 and TRBJ2-7; D gene ambiguous. Germline-derived CDR1 and CDR2 are SEHNR and FQNEAQ (reference sequence). This CDR3 contains 16 residues. Trimming removed 5 bases from V and 6 bases from J, with 23 bases in between. CDR3 coding DNA: TGTGCCAGCAGCCTATCCCAGGTGACTGGATGGGGCGAGCAGTACTTC. Translation: CASSLSQVTGWGEQYF.

This rearrangement joins TRBV15 to TRBJ1-4, with D possibly TRBD1 on 5 matching bases. CDR1 LNHNV and CDR2 YYDKDF come from the germline V gene (reference sequence). V was shortened by 0 bases and J by 7 bases, with 12 bases between the two germline ends. The CDR3 runs to 15 residues. CDR3 nucleotide sequence: TGTGCCACCAGCAGAGATGGCTCAGGGAGTGAAAAACTGTTTTTT. Protein product: CATSRDGSGSEKLFF.

The chain couples TRBV19 to TRBJ1-2; D is perhaps TRBD1 (5 bases). Germline V gene sequence: CDR1 LNHDA, CDR2 SQIVND (reference sequence). This CDR3 region has 15 residues. Trimming stripped 1 base from V and 4 bases from J, with 13 bases between. In DNA, the CDR3 is TGTGCCAGTAGTATAGCCGACCCGGGGGGCTATGGCTACACCTTC. Amino acid sequence: CASSIADPGGYGYTF.

This sequence joins TRBV5-3 and TRBJ2-1, with TRBD2 matching over 11 bases. TRBV5-3 is reported as an ORF; its role is uncertain. This CDR3 is 16 amino acids long. The ends lost 1 base at V and 10 bases at J; junction bases unmatched: 10. The CDR3 coding sequence is TGTGCCAGAAGCTTGTGGGCTAGCGGGAGGATAAGGGAGCAGTTCTTC. Translated: CARSLWASGRIREQFF.

DNA of the CDR3: TGCGCCAGCAGCTTGGCTAGCGGGGGGGCCTACGAGCAGTACTTC. This encodes CASSLASGGAYEQYF. This sequence joins TRBV5-1 and TRBJ2-7, with 12 bases fitting TRBD2. The CDR3 extends over 15 amino acids. The germline CDR1 and CDR2 sequences are SGHRS and YFSETQ. J lost 2 bases, V lost 0 bases, and 0 bases had no gene match.

This rearrangement joins TRBV5-1 to TRBJ1-5, with D possibly matching TRBD1 (5 bases). The V gene lost 0 bases and the J gene lost 4 bases, with 11 bases spanning the gap. The CDR3 length is 15 residues. Germline V gene data show CDR1 as SGHRS and CDR2 as YFSETQ. CDR3 nucleotides: TGCGCCAGCAGCTTGGGAGGGGCGAGAAATCAGCCCCAGCATTTT. It translates to CASSLGGARNQPQHF.

The gene calls are TRBV3-1 (or the pseudogene TRBV3-2) and TRBJ2-2; D possibly corresponds to TRBD2 (5 bases). Germline V gene sequence: CDR1 LGHDT, CDR2 YNNKEL (reference sequence). The CDR3 runs to 14 residues. Trimming pared 8 bases from V and 5 bases from J, leaving 15 bases between. CDR3 protein: CASAAASWTGELFF. The CDR3 nucleotides are TGTGCCAGCGCCGCGGCTAGCTGGACCGGGGAGCTGTTTTTT.

The chain has TRBV7-2 and TRBJ1-2, with D perhaps matching TRBD1 (5 bases). This CDR3 has 12 residues. Germline CDR1 is SGHTA and CDR2 is FQGNSA. Trimming cost V 1 base and J 7 bases, with 7 bases left between them. CDR3 protein: CASSLVGGGYTF. The CDR3 DNA reads TGTGCCAGCAGCTTAGTCGGGGGTGGCTACACCTTC.

The chain recombines TRBV7-3 with TRBJ2-5; 8 bases match TRBD2. Trimming cost V 1 base and J 2 bases; bases outside gene matches: 6. The germline V gene encodes CDR1 SGHTA and CDR2 FQGTGA. The CDR3 spans 16 residues. The CDR3 bases are TGTGCCAGCAGCTTAATTGGCGGGGGGCAACAAGAGACCCAGTACTTC. Amino acids: CASSLIGGGQQETQYF.

The CDR3 DNA reads TGTGCCAGCAGCGAAGGGACAGCGAACTATGGCTACACCTTC. It codes for CASSEGTANYGYTF. The rearrangement links TRBV27 to TRBJ1-2; 7 nucleotides align to TRBD1. The length of the CDR3 is 14 residues. Germline V gene data show CDR1 as MNHEY and CDR2 as SMNVEV (reference sequence). The V and J ends lost 6 bases and 2 bases, in that order; junction bases with no gene match: 6.